One and the same sample provided the 26 T cell receptor beta chains below, sequenced in a study of cytomegalovirus exposure and HLA in healthy donors. 13 Jbeta primers and 60 Vbeta primers were used for the PCR. TCRdb's copy holds only in-frame clones and misses some; the assay was immunoSEQ multiplex PCR. The table records 150,000 to 200,000 clones, roughly four fifths of them present only once. The specimen sequenced was PBMCs. These receptors came from a man aged 50 or older in good health and CMV-seropositive.

This clone has just a few counts. This chain links TRBV27 with TRBJ1-5; TRBD1 matches 9 bases. This CDR3 has 16 amino acids. Germline V gene sequence: CDR1 MNHEY, CDR2 SMNVEV (reference sequence). Trimming removed 2 bases from V and 6 bases from J; junction bases left unmatched: 8. CDR3 residues: CASSLVSTGGTQPQHF. CDR3 coding DNA: TGTGCCAGCAGTTTAGTCTCGACAGGGGGTACTCAGCCCCAGCATTTT.

This chain uses TRBV6-1 with TRBJ1-2; TRBD1 agrees at 7 bases. The junction had 10 bases not matched to a gene; V was cut back by 4 bases and J by 8 bases. Germline V gives CDR1 MNHNS, CDR2 SASEGT. The CDR3 consists of 14 residues. The CDR3, as DNA: TGTGCCAGCAGTGTGGCAGGGGGAGGTTACGGCTACACCTTC. It translates to CASSVAGGGYGYTF.

CDR3 coding DNA: TGTGCCAGCAGCTTAGCGGGTGGGAGTGGGGAGACCCAGTACTTC. It encodes CASSLAGGSGETQYF. The rearrangement links TRBV7-6 to TRBJ2-5; the D gene is possibly TRBD2 (5 bases). Per germline, CDR1 SGHVS and CDR2 FNYEAQ. The CDR3 has 15 amino acids. Trimming left V 0 bases short and J 5 bases short, with 13 bases between. Based on the CDR3 plus reference TRBV7-6 and TRBJ2-5, the full variable domain is GAGVSQSPRYKVTKRGQDVALRCDPISGHVSLYWYRQALGQGPEFLTYFNYEAQQDKSGLPNDRFSAERPEGSISTLTIQRTEQRDSAMYRCASSLAGGSGETQYFGPGTRLLVL.

The chain combines TRBV18 with TRBJ1-5, with 7 bases fitting TRBD1. CDR1 and CDR2 from the germline V gene are KGHSH and LQKENI. The V gene end was trimmed by 2 bases and the J gene end by 0 bases; junction bases not matched to a gene: 7. The CDR3 runs 17 residues. The CDR3, as DNA: TGTGCCAGCTCACCAACACCCGGGACAGATAGCAATCAGCCCCAGCATTTT. Translated, it gives CASSPTPGTDSNQPQHF.

This clone was detected only once. This chain uses TRBV6-1 with TRBJ1-2, with 9 positions matching TRBD1. The trim removed 8 bases at V and 5 bases at J, leaving 12 bases unmatched. This CDR3 is built from 15 residues. The germline CDR1 and CDR2 sequences are MNHNS and SASEGT. The CDR3 sequence: CASSLRGDRDYGYTF. DNA for the CDR3: TGTGCCAGCTCCCTTCGGGGGGACAGGGATTATGGCTACACCTTC.

The chain couples TRBV7-2 to TRBJ2-7; TRBD2 aligns across 7 bases. Germline V gene data show CDR1 as SGHTA and CDR2 as FQGNSA. V was clipped by 2 bases and J by 1 base; unmatched bases: 8. The CDR3 sequence is 16 residues long. As DNA, the CDR3 is TGTGCCAGCAGCTTATTCCCTAGCGGACGTTCCTACGAGCAGTACTTC. This codes for CASSLFPSGRSYEQYF.

The chain combines TRBV4-1 with TRBJ2-3; no firm D call. There are 15 residues in the CDR3. Trimming removed 2 bases at V and 0 bases at J, with 9 bases between. In germline, CDR1 is MGHRA, CDR2 YSYEKL. In nucleotides, the CDR3 is TGCGCCAGCAGCCAAATTGGCTCTAGCACAGATACGCAGTATTTT. Its translation is CASSQIGSSTDTQYF.

The chain is built from TRBV7-6 and TRBJ1-5; D remains ambiguous. There are 13 residues in the CDR3. V shed 1 base and J shed 7 bases, with 8 bases lying between them. Per the germline V gene, CDR1 is SGHVS and CDR2 is FNYEAQ. In DNA form, the CDR3 reads TGTGCCAGCAGCTTAGGAAACAGACAGCCCCAGCATTTT. Translation gives CASSLGNRQPQHF.

This clone has just one count. The CDR3 bases are TGCAGCGTTGAATTAGGCAGGGGTGAGCCCCAGCATTTT. Translated, it gives CSVELGRGEPQHF. This chain uses TRBV29-1 with TRBJ1-5; possible D gene TRBD1, 6 bases. V lost 2 bases and J lost 8, with 13 bases in between. CDR1 is SQVTM and CDR2 is ANQGSEA in the germline V gene. The CDR3 has 13 residues.

This chain uses TRBV7-6 with TRBJ2-5, with 7 bases matching TRBD2. Germline trimming cut 5 bases from V and 4 bases from J; bases unmatched to any gene: 10. Per germline, CDR1 SGHVS and CDR2 FNYEAQ. The CDR3 runs 15 residues. CDR3 amino acids: CASSEGLGRGETQYF. CDR3 bases: TGTGCCAGCAGCGAAGGACTAGGACGCGGAGAGACCCAGTACTTC.

The chain carries TRBV5-8 and TRBJ2-5; D not resolved. CDR3 length: 14 residues. Looked up from germline, CDR1 is SGHTS and CDR2 is YDEGEE. V shed 1 base and J shed 3 bases, with 10 bases lying between them. This chain's CDR3 is CASSLSGPKETQYF. The CDR3 DNA is TGTGCCAGCAGCTTGTCTGGGCCCAAAGAGACCCAGTACTTC.

The chain uses TRBV6-6 and TRBJ2-7; TRBD2 is a possible D gene (5 bases). CDR3 length: 14 amino acids. Looked up from germline, CDR1 is MNHNY and CDR2 is SVGAGI (reference sequence). Trimming shortened V by 2 bases and J by 2 bases, and 10 bases separated the two germline ends. The CDR3 DNA reads as TGTGCCAGCAGTTACGTCCCGGGGACCTACGAGCAGTACTTC. Protein sequence: CASSYVPGTYEQYF.

This clone is a singleton in its sample. The chain employs TRBV6-5 and TRBJ2-7; a possible D gene is TRBD2 (6 bases). This CDR3 has 15 amino acids. From germline, CDR1 is MNHEY and CDR2 SVGAGI. Deletions cut 6 bases from V and 5 bases from J, with 20 bases between. The CDR3 region is CASSSPLGGTHEQYF. The CDR3 DNA follows: TGTGCCAGCAGCTCCCCCTTAGGCGGGACTCACGAGCAGTACTTC.

V gene TRBV6-5 combines with J gene TRBJ2-7; D is unclear. CDR3 size: 16 residues. V was pared by 4 bases and J by 4 bases, with 20 bases between. The V gene's germline CDR1 is MNHEY and CDR2 SVGAGI. In DNA, the CDR3 is TGTGCCAGCAGTTTTTCCAAGCAGAAGGCGGCATACGAGCAGTACTTC. Amino acid sequence: CASSFSKQKAAYEQYF.

This clone has a handful of counts. V gene TRBV7-2 combines with J gene TRBJ2-5; D is ambiguous. Looked up from germline, CDR1 is SGHTA and CDR2 is FQGNSA. CDR3 length: 13 residues. V shed 5 bases and J shed 0 bases, with 7 bases lying between them. As DNA, the CDR3 is TGTGCCAGCAGCGCGCTGTACCAAGAGACCCAGTACTTC. Translation gives CASSALYQETQYF.

The chain has TRBV5-1 and TRBJ1-3; TRBD1 aligns across 7 bases. CDR1 SGHRS and CDR2 YFSETQ come from the germline V gene. J gave up 2 bases and V 4 bases, and 3 bases lay outside the gene matches. This CDR3 is built from 14 residues. As DNA, the CDR3 is TGCGCCAGCAGCACCCAGGGGGCTGGAAACACCATATATTTT. Translated, it gives CASSTQGAGNTIYF.

The J gene is TRBJ2-1, the V gene TRBV19, with D possibly being TRBD2 (6 bases). This CDR3 has 15 amino acids. V was shortened by 1 base and J by 6 bases, with 13 bases between the two germline ends. Germline assignment: CDR1 LNHDA and CDR2 SQIVND (reference sequence). The CDR3 sequence: CASSIAAGPPNEQFF. In DNA form, the CDR3 reads TGTGCCAGTAGTATAGCAGCGGGCCCCCCCAATGAGCAGTTCTTC.

The J gene is TRBJ2-7, the V gene TRBV9; D is perhaps TRBD2 (5 bases). Between the trimmed V and J ends, which lost 2 bases and 0 bases, there was a span of 9 bases. Germline CDR1 SGDLS, CDR2 YYNGEE. The CDR3 has 14 amino acids. CDR3 DNA: TGTGCCAGCAGCGTCAGTACTAGCTCCTACGAGCAGTACTTC. Translating gives CASSVSTSSYEQYF.

The CDR3 nucleotides are TGTGCCAGCATCCGAACGGGCACCGGGGAGCTGTTTTTT. Translating gives CASIRTGTGELFF. This chain links TRBV7-8 with TRBJ2-2; D unresolved. The V end lost 7 bases, the J end lost 4 bases, and 10 bases lay between the germline ends. Germline loops: CDR1 SGHVS, CDR2 FQNEAQ. The CDR3 extends over 13 amino acids.

CDR3 sequence reads: CSVVRSGGGNEQFF. The DNA of the CDR3 is TGCAGCGTTGTGCGGAGCGGGGGGGGGAATGAGCAGTTCTTC. V is TRBV29-1 and J is TRBJ2-1; TRBD2 aligns across 10 bases. CDR1 and CDR2 from the germline V gene are SQVTM and ANQGSEA. The CDR3 sequence is 14 residues long. V was clipped by 4 bases and J by 7 bases; unmatched bases: 7.

The genes are TRBV2 and TRBJ2-5; TRBD2 agrees at 10 bases. Looked up from germline, CDR1 is SNHLY and CDR2 is FYNNEI. The V gene end was trimmed by 8 bases and the J gene end by 1 base; junction bases not matched to a gene: 7. CDR3 size: 15 residues. The CDR3: CASSRLAGIQETQYF. The CDR3 DNA follows: TGTGCCAGCTCCAGACTAGCGGGTATCCAAGAGACCCAGTACTTC.

The chain couples TRBV9 to TRBJ2-1, with TRBD2 identical over 7 bases. CDR1 is SGDLS, CDR2 YYNGEE, per germline. CDR3 length: 15 residues. The ends lost 0 bases at V and 5 bases at J; junction bases unmatched: 5. CDR3 sequence: CASSVGSGTNNEQFF. In DNA form, the CDR3 reads TGTGCCAGCAGCGTAGGGAGCGGGACTAACAATGAGCAGTTCTTC.

CDR3 sequence: CASSLLTSGGSSYNEQFF. The CDR3 DNA reads TGTGCCAGCAGTTTATTGACTAGCGGGGGAAGCTCCTACAATGAGCAGTTCTTC. The chain uses TRBV27 and TRBJ2-1, with 12 bases that match TRBD2. Germline assignment: CDR1 MNHEY and CDR2 SMNVEV (reference sequence). V trimming: 1 base; J trimming: 0 bases; junction bases outside the gene matches: 4. The CDR3 length is 18 residues.

This clone has only a few counts. This sequence joins TRBV5-1 and TRBJ2-3, with 9 positions matching TRBD1. This CDR3 has 16 amino acids. Germline V gene data show CDR1 as SGHRS and CDR2 as YFSETQ. The V segment lost 4 bases and the J segment 3 bases; nucleotides outside the gene matches: 9. The CDR3 DNA reads TGCGCCAGCAGCGTACGGACAGGGGCCGGAACAGATACGCAGTATTTT. This encodes CASSVRTGAGTDTQYF.

V usage is TRBV29-1 and J usage is TRBJ1-4, with TRBD1 identical over 11 bases. The ends lost 7 bases at V and 3 bases at J; junction bases unmatched: 13. The CDR3 is 17 amino acids. CDR1 and CDR2 from the germline V gene are SQVTM and ANQGSEA. In DNA, the CDR3 is TGCAGCGCTATAACCCGGGACAGGGGGATCTCTAATGAAAAACTGTTTTTT. Translated: CSAITRDRGISNEKLFF.

This chain uses TRBV28 with TRBJ2-5, with TRBD1 identical over 9 bases. The closer fit of TRBJ2-7 to the DNA end suggests the J call may be wrong. Germline CDR1 reads MDHEN; CDR2 reads SYDVKM. This CDR3 spans 13 amino acids. The CDR3 sequence is CASSRGQGYEQYF. In DNA form, the CDR3 reads TGTGCCAGCAGTAGGGGACAGGGCTACGAGCAGTACTTC.